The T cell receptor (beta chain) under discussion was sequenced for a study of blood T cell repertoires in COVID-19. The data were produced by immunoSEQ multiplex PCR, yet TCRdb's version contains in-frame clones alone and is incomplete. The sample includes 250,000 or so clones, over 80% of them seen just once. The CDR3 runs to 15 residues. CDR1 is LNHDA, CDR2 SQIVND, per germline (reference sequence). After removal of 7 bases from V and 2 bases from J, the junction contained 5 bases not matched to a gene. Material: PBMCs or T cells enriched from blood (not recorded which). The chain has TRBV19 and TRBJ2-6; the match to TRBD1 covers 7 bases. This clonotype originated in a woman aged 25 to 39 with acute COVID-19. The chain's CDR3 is CASTEDRAGANVLTF. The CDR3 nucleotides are TGTGCCAGTACCGAAGACAGGGCTGGGGCCAACGTCCTGACTTTC.